One T cell receptor (beta chain) is described in this entry. The data derive from a study of blood T cell repertoires in COVID-19. Clones were sequenced by immunoSEQ multiplex PCR, and TCRdb holds only the in-frame ones, with some missing. The table has fewer than 200,000 clones, 85% to 95% seen once. Germline CDR1 MNHEY, CDR2 SVGAGI. V was shortened by 8 bases and J by 0 bases, with 11 bases between the two germline ends. The CDR3 sequence is 14 residues long. The source is a woman in her forties or fifties with acute or convalescent COVID-19. The sequencing sample was made of peripheral blood. The chain recombines TRBV6-5 with TRBJ2-1; weak D call: TRBD2 (6 bases). CDR3 in DNA: TGTGCCAGCGCACGGGAGACCTCCTACAATGAGCAGTTCTTC. This codes for CASARETSYNEQFF.